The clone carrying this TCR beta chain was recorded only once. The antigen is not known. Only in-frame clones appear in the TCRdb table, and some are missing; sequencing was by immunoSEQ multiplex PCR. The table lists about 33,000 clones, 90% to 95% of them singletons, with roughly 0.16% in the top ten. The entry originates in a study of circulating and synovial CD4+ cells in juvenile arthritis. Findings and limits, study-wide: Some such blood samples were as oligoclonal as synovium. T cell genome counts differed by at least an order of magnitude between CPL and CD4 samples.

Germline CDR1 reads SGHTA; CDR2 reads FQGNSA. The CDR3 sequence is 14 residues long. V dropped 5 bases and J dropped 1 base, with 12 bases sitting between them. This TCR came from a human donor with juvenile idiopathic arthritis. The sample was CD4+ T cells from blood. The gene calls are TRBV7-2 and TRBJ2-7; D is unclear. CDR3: CASSQISPSYEQYF. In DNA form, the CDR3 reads TGTGCCAGCAGCCAGATTTCCCCGTCCTACGAGCAGTACTTC.